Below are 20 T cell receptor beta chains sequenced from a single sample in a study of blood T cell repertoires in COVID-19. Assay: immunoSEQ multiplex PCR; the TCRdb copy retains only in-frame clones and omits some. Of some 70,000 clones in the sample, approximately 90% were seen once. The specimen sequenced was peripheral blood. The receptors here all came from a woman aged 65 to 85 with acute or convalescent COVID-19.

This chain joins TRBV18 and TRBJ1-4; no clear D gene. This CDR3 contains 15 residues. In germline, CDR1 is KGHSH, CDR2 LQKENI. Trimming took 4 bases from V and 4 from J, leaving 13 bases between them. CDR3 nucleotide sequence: TGTGCCAGCTCACTGTACACCCCAGATAATGAAAAACTGTTTTTT. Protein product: CASSLYTPDNEKLFF.

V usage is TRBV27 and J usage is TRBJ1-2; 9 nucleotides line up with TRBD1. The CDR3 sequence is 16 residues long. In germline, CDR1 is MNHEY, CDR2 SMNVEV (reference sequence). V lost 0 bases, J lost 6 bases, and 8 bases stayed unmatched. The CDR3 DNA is TGTGCCAGCAGTTTATCCGGGACAGGGAAGGGTAATGGCTACACCTTC. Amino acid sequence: CASSLSGTGKGNGYTF.

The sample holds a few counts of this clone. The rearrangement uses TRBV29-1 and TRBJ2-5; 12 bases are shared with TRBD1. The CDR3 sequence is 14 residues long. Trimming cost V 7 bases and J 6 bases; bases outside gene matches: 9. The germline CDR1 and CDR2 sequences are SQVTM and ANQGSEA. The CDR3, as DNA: TGCAGCGCCCGAGGGGACAGGGGGCGGAAGACCCAGTACTTC. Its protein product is CSARGDRGRKTQYF.

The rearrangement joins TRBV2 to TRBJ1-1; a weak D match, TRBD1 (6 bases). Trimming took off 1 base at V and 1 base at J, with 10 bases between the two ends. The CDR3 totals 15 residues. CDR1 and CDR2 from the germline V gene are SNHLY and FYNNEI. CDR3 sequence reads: CASSEGGQPNTEAFF. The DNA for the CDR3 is TGTGCCAGCAGTGAAGGGGGACAACCGAACACTGAAGCTTTCTTT.

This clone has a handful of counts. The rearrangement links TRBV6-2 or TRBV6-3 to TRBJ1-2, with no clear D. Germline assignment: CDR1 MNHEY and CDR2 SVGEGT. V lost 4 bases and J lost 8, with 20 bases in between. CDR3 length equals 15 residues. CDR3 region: CASSLWEDPGIGYTF. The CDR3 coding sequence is TGTGCCAGCAGTTTGTGGGAGGACCCGGGAATCGGCTACACCTTC.

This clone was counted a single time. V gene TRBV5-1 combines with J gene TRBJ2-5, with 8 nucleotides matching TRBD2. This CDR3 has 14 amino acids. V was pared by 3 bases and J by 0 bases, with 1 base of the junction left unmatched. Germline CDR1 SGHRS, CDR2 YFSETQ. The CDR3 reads CASSWRGDQETQYF. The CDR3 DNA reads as TGCGCCAGCAGCTGGCGGGGGGACCAAGAGACCCAGTACTTC.

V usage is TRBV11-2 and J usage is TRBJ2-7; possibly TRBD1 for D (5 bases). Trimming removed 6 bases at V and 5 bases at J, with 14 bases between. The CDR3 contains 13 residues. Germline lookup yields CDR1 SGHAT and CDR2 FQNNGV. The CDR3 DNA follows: TGTGCCAGCAGTGACAGATTCCCCCACGAGCAGTACTTC. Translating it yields CASSDRFPHEQYF.

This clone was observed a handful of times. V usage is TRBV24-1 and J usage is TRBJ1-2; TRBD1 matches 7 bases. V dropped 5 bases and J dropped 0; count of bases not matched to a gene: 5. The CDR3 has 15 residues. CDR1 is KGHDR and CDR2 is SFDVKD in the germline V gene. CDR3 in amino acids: CATSAGTVSNYGYTF. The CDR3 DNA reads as TGTGCCACCAGTGCGGGGACAGTCTCTAACTATGGCTACACCTTC.

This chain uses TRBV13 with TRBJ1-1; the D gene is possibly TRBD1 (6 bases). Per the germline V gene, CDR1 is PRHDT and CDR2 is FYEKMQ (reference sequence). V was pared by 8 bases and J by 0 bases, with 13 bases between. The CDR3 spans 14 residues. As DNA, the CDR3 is TGTGCCAGCCAGGGGTCCCTCATGAACACTGAAGCTTTCTTT. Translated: CASQGSLMNTEAFF. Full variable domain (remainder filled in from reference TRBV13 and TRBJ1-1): AAGVIQSPRHLIKEKRETATLKCYPIPRHDTVYWYQQGPGQDPQFLISFYEKMQSDKGSIPDRFSAQQFSDYHSELNMSSLELGDSALYFCASQGSLMNTEAFFGQGTRLTVV.

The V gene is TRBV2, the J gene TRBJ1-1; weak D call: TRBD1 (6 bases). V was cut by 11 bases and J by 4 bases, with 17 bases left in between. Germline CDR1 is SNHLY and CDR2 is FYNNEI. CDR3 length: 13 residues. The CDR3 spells CASSATGTTEAFF. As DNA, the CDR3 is TGTGCCTCGTCAGCAACAGGGACCACTGAAGCTTTCTTT.

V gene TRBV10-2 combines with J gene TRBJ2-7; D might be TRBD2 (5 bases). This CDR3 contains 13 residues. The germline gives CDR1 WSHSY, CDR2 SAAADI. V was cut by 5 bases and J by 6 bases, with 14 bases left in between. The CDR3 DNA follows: TGCGCCAGCAGTCCTGGAGGCGTTGGCGAGCAGTACTTC. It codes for CASSPGGVGEQYF.

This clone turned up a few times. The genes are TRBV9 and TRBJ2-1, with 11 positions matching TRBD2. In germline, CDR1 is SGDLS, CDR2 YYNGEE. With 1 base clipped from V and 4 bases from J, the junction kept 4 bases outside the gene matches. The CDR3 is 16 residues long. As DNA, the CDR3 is TGTGCCAGCAGCGTAACGGGACTAGCGGCATACAATGAGCAGTTCTTC. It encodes CASSVTGLAAYNEQFF.

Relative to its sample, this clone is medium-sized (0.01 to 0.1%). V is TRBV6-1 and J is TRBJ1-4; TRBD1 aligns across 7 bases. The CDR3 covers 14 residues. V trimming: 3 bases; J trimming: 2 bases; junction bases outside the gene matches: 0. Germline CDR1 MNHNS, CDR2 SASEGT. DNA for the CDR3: TGTGCCAGCAGTGACAGGGGGACTAATGAAAAACTGTTTTTT. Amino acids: CASSDRGTNEKLFF.

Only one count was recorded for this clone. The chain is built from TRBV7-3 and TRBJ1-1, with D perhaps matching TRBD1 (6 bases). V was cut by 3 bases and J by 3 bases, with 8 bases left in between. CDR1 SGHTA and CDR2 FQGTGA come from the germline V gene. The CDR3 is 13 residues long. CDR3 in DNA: TGTGCCAGCAGCTTCCACAGGGACACTGAAGCTTTCTTT. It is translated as CASSFHRDTEAFF.

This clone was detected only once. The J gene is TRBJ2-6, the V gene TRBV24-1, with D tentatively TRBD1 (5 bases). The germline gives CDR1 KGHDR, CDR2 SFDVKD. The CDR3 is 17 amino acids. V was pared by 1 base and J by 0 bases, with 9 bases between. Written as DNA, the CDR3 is TGTGCCACCAGTGATTTTGACAGTAGCTCTGGGGCCAACGTCCTGACTTTC. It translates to CATSDFDSSSGANVLTF.

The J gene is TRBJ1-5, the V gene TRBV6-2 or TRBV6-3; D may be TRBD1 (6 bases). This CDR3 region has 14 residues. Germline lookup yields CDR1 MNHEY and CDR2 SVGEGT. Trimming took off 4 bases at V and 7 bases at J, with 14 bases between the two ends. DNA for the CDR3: TGTGCCAGCAGTTCCCGGGAAGGGGGACAGCCCCAGCATTTT. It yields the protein CASSSREGGQPQHF.

The CDR3 DNA is TGTGCCAGCAGCTTAGGAGCTCCTACTAACTATGGCTACACCTTC. Amino acid sequence: CASSLGAPTNYGYTF. This chain links TRBV7-9 with TRBJ1-2; D is uncertain. Trimming stripped 1 base from V and 0 bases from J, with 9 bases between. The length of the CDR3 is 15 residues. Germline CDR1 reads SEHNR; CDR2 reads FQNEAQ (reference sequence).

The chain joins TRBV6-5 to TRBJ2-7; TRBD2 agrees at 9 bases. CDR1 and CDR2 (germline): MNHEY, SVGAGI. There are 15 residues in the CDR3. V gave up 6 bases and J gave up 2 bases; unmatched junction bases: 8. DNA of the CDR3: TGTGCCAGCAGATCCGGACTAGCGTTAACCTACGAGCAGTACTTC. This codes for CASRSGLALTYEQYF.

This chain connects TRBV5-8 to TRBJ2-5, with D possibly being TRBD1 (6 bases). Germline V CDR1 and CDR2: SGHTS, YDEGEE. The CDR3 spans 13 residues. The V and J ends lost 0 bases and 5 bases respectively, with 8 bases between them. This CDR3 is CASSLEGGETQYF. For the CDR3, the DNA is TGTGCCAGCAGCTTGGAAGGGGGTGAGACCCAGTACTTC.

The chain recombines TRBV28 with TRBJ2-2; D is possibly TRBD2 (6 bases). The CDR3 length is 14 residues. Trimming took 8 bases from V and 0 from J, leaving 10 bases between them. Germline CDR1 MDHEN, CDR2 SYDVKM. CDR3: CASVSGANTGELFF. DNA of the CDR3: TGTGCCAGCGTTAGCGGAGCGAACACCGGGGAGCTGTTTTTT. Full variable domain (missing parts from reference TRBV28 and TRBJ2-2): DVKVTQSSRYLVKRTGEKVFLECVQDMDHENMFWYRQDPGLGLRLIYFSYDVKMKEKGDIPEGYSVSREKKERFSLILESASTNQTSMYLCASVSGANTGELFFGEGSRLTVL.